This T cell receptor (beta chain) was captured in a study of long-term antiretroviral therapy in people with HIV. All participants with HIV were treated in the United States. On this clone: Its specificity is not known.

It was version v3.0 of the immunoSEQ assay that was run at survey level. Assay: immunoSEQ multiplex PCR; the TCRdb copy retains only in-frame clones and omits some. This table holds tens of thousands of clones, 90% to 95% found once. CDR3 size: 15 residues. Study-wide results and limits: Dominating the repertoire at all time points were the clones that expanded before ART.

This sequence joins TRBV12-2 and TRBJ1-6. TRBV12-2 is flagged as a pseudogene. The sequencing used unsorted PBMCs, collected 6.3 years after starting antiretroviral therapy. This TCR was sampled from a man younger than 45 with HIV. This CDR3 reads CASRLDLWRAAPLHF. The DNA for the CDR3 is TGTGCAAGTCGCTTAGATCTGTGGAGGGCTGCACCCCTCCACTTT.